Sequencing of this T cell receptor (beta chain) was carried out in a study of CD8+ T cells in alopecia areata. Study-wide background: Affected scalp percentage determined the severity score of treated patients.

Treatment described: oral pan-JAK inhibitor, 5-10 mg twice daily. Individuals with alopecia areata gave both lesional scalp punch biopsies and peripheral blood for collection. V lost 6 bases and J 8 bases, leaving 14 bases between the germline ends. The CDR3 has 13 residues. Germline V gene lookup returns CDR1 LNHDA and CDR2 SQIVND (reference sequence). The sequencing template was cDNA reverse transcribed from extracted RNA. TCRdb's copy holds only in-frame clones and misses some; the assay was immunoSEQ multiplex PCR. The sample includes 95,000 to 150,000 clones, approximately 60% of them seen just once.

The sample here was CD4+ T cells sorted from blood, taken at week 4, from a patient treated with tofacitinib. The sequence came from a human donor with alopecia areata. V is TRBV19 and J is TRBJ2-1; D uncertain. CDR3 amino acids: CASRDQSGDEQFF. The DNA of the CDR3 is TGTGCCAGTAGGGATCAATCTGGCGATGAGCAGTTCTTC.